The rows below give T cell receptor beta chains drawn from one sample of a study of T cell changes during pregnancy in multiple sclerosis. The protocol was immunoSEQ multiplex PCR, while the TCRdb copy is restricted to in-frame clones and leaves out a portion. The sample lists approximately 40,000 clones; around 90% were seen once. The input for sequencing was CD4+ T cells from peripheral blood mononuclear cells, taken in the second trimester of pregnancy. Receptor source: a female donor with multiple sclerosis, enrolled in a pregnancy study. CDR3s include the opening cysteine and the closing phenylalanine or tryptophan. The D gene is left open where the match is weak. Clone size appears in some rows only: once, few, many, or a class for an expanded clone.

TRBJ2-7,.,TRBV28,.,TGTGCCAGCAGCCCTAATAGGGGGGAGCAGTACTTC,CASSPNRGEQYF
TRBJ2-5,TRBD1,TRBV18,.,TGTGCCAGCTCACCTCGGACAGGGGTCAAGCAAGAGACCCAGTACTTC,CASSPRTGVKQETQYF
TRBJ1-2,.,TRBV11-1,.,TGTGCCAGCAGCAATGTAATCCCTTGGCAGGGAGGTAACTATGGCTACACCTTC,CASSNVIPWQGGNYGYTF
TRBJ1-3,TRBD1,TRBV11-3,.,TGTGCCAGCAGTCCGGGACAGGGGCCAGGAAACACCATATATTTT,CASSPGQGPGNTIYF
TRBJ1-5,.,TRBV21-1,few,TGTGCCAGCAGCAGGGAGAAAAATCAGCCCCAGCATTTT,CASSREKNQPQHF
TRBJ2-2,TRBD2,TRBV19,.,TGTGCCAGTAGACTAGCGGGATTCGCGAACACCGGGGAGCTGTTTTTT,CASRLAGFANTGELFF
TRBJ2-7,.,TRBV6-1,.,TGTGCCAGCGGGGTGGTGGGAGTTCGCGAGCAGTACTTC,CASGVVGVREQYF
TRBJ2-1,TRBD2,TRBV7-2,.,TGTGCCAGCAGCTCTATACCGGGACTAGCGGGAACTGAGCAGTTCTTC,CASSSIPGLAGTEQFF
TRBJ1-4,.,TRBV28,.,TGTGCCAGCAGTTTGTCATGGCCTAATGAAAAACTGTTTTTT,CASSLSWPNEKLFF
TRBJ2-2,.,TRBV11-3,.,TGTGCCAGCAGCTTTAGGAACACCGGGGAGCTGTTTTTT,CASSFRNTGELFF
TRBJ2-3,.,TRBV4-2,.,TGTGCCAGCAGCCAAGATGTTCCCCAGCGGGTGGGCACAGATACGCAGTATTTT,CASSQDVPQRVGTDTQYF
TRBJ2-7,.,TRBV19,.,TGTGCCAGTAGGACGACCAGGGACTCCTACGAGCAGTACTTC,CASRTTRDSYEQYF
TRBJ1-2,.,TRBV21-1,.,TGTGCCAGCAGCTGCCGTGGAGGGGGACAGGGCCCGGAGAACTCCTATGGCTACACCTTC,CASSCRGGGQGPENSYGYTF
TRBJ1-1,TRBD1,TRBV11-1,.,TGTGCCAGCAGCTTAGCTTACAGGGGTGAGGCTATGAACACTGAAGCTTTCTTT,CASSLAYRGEAMNTEAFF
TRBJ1-1,.,TRBV28,.,TGTGCCAGCAGTTTCCTGGCGGGAGGCGTGAACACTGAAGCTTTCTTT,CASSFLAGGVNTEAFF
TRBJ2-7,TRBD2,TRBV4-2,.,TGTGCCAGCAGCCAAGACTCACTAGCGGGAGGGGACGAGCAGTACTTC,CASSQDSLAGGDEQYF
TRBJ2-1,.,TRBV6-5,.,TGTGCCAGCAGTCCGTCTCTCCTAGTTTACAATGAGCAGTTCTTC,CASSPSLLVYNEQFF
TRBJ2-7,.,TRBV6-1,.,TGTGCCAGCAGTGAACGGGTTCCGGACGAGCAGTACTTC,CASSERVPDEQYF
TRBJ2-7,TRBD1,TRBV9,.,TGTGCCAGCACCCCATACCAGGGGGCGCCCGGGGAGCAGTACTTC,CASTPYQGAPGEQYF
TRBJ1-1,TRBD1,TRBV6-4,.,TGTGCCAGCAGTGAGGGGACAGGGCTTGAAGCTTTCTTT,CASSEGTGLEAFF
TRBJ2-1,TRBD1,TRBV2,.,TGTGCCAGTGGGCCCGGGACAGGGTCCTACAATGAGCAGTTCTTC,CASGPGTGSYNEQFF
TRBJ2-2,.,TRBV28,.,TGTGCCAGCAGCCTTTCAGGGTTTGGCACCGGGGAGCTGTTTTTT,CASSLSGFGTGELFF
TRBJ2-5,.,TRBV5-8,few,TGTGCCAGCAGCTCCCAGGTGCAGACCCAGTACTTC,CASSSQVQTQYF
TRBJ2-3,TRBD2,TRBV27,.,TGTGCCAGCAGCCGGAGTCCTCCGGGACTAGCGGTCACAGATACGCAGTATTTT,CASSRSPPGLAVTDTQYF
TRBJ1-1,.,TRBV19,.,TGTGCCAGTAGTCCCTGGGGAGTGAACACTGAAGCTTTCTTT,CASSPWGVNTEAFF
TRBJ2-1,.,TRBV5-1,.,TGCGCCAGCAGCTTGGCCGAGGGGGGGATGGGTGAGCAGTTCTTC,CASSLAEGGMGEQFF
TRBJ2-5,TRBD1,TRBV15,.,TGTGCCACCAGCAGAGAACCGGGACAGGGGGTGCAGACCCAGTACTTC,CATSREPGQGVQTQYF
TRBJ2-7,TRBD2,TRBV7-7,.,TGTGCTAGCAGCCCCGGACTAGCGGGAGTCTACGAGCAGTACTTC,CASSPGLAGVYEQYF
TRBJ2-7,TRBD2,TRBV7-8,once,TGTGCCAGCAGCTTAGTCGCTAGCGGGACCCACGAGCAGTACTTC,CASSLVASGTHEQYF
TRBJ1-5,.,TRBV19,.,TGTGCCAGTAGTATGGGAACGGGGAATAGCAATCAGCCCCAGCATTTT,CASSMGTGNSNQPQHF
TRBJ2-5,TRBD2,TRBV10-3,.,TGTGCCATCAGTGGGGGACTAGCGGGGGGCCAAGAGACCCAGTACTTC,CAISGGLAGGQETQYF
TRBJ2-1,TRBD2,TRBV5-6,.,TGTGCCAGCAGCTGGGGACCTAGCGGTTACAATGAGCAGTTCTTC,CASSWGPSGYNEQFF
TRBJ1-4,.,TRBV6-5,few,TGTGCCAGCAGTTACTCGAGGCCAGATAATGAAAAACTGTTTTTT,CASSYSRPDNEKLFF
TRBJ2-5,TRBD2,TRBV28,.,TGTGCCAGCAGTTCGGGACTAGCGGGAGGTTGGGAGACCCAGTACTTC,CASSSGLAGGWETQYF
TRBJ1-3,TRBD1,TRBV5-6,.,TGTGCCAGCAGCTCCTTTCGGACAGGGACCTCTGGAAACACCATATATTTT,CASSSFRTGTSGNTIYF
TRBJ2-1,TRBD1,TRBV6-6,.,TGTGCCAGCAGCGGGGCGGTAGGACAGGGTGGACATGAGCAGTTCTTC,CASSGAVGQGGHEQFF
TRBJ2-7,TRBD2,TRBV19,.,TGTGCCACTAGCGGGAGATCCTACGAGCAGTACTTC,CATSGRSYEQYF
TRBJ2-7,TRBD2,TRBV28,.,TGTGCCAGCAGTTCGATAAGCGGGAGCCTCTACGAGCAGTACTTC,CASSSISGSLYEQYF
TRBJ2-1,TRBD2,TRBV5-4,few,TGTGCCAGCAGCTTGGCCTTTACTAGCGGGAGTCGTAATGAGCAGTTCTTC,CASSLAFTSGSRNEQFF
TRBJ1-6,TRBD1,TRBV4-2,.,TGTGCCAGCAGCCAAGAAATGGCCGGGACAGGAGGCTCACCCCTCCACTTT,CASSQEMAGTGGSPLHF
TRBJ2-5,.,TRBV7-6,.,TGTGCCAGCAGCTTAGGCGGTTTGAGGGAAGAGACCCAGTACTTC,CASSLGGLREETQYF
TRBJ2-1,.,TRBV19,.,TGTGCCAGTAGTACTGGCGGCCGAAGCTCCTACAATGAGCAGTTCTTC,CASSTGGRSSYNEQFF
TRBJ2-3,.,TRBV5-6,.,TGTGCCAGCAGCTTTAGACTAGGGGTTAACACAGATACGCAGTATTTT,CASSFRLGVNTDTQYF
TRBJ1-4,.,TRBV14,.,TGTGCCAGCAGCCGCGAAAGACAGGCAACTAATGAAAAACTGTTTTTT,CASSRERQATNEKLFF
TRBJ2-1,TRBD2,TRBV4-2,once,TGTGCCAGCAGCCAAGATCCCCGGACTAGGGCCTACAATGAGCAGTTCTTC,CASSQDPRTRAYNEQFF
TRBJ2-7,TRBD1,TRBV9,.,TGTGCCAGCAGCGTAGAGGGGACAGCCTACGAGCAGTACTTC,CASSVEGTAYEQYF
TRBJ2-7,TRBD1,TRBV6-5,.,TGTGCCAGCAGTTACCTAGACAGGGGGGTCTACGAGCAGTACTTC,CASSYLDRGVYEQYF
TRBJ2-3,.,TRBV10-3,.,TGTGCCATCAGAGGCAGCGGAGCGAGCACAGATACGCAGTATTTT,CAIRGSGASTDTQYF
TRBJ2-7,TRBD2,TRBV10-3,.,TGTGCCATCAGTGCAGCGGGAGCCTACGAGCAGTACTTC,CAISAAGAYEQYF
TRBJ2-1,TRBD2,TRBV27,.,TGTGCCAGCAGTCCCCTAGCGGAGTACAATGAGCAGTTCTTC,CASSPLAEYNEQFF
TRBJ1-1,.,TRBV7-2,.,TGTGCCAGCAGCTTAGCTACCGGGACAAAAGCTTTCTTT,CASSLATGTKAFF
TRBJ2-2,.,TRBV9,.,TGTGCCAGCAGCGCGGCTGTCGGAGCGCCCGGGGAGCTGTTTTTT,CASSAAVGAPGELFF
TRBJ2-1,.,TRBV28,.,TGTGCCAGCAGTTTAACCGGGAAGTACAATGAGCAGTTCTTC,CASSLTGKYNEQFF